Listed below are T cell receptor beta chains from one sample, sequenced in a study of T-cell reconstitution after alpha-beta-depleted transplantation in children. TCRdb independently ran MiXCR on the PCR reads; one entry per CDR3 protein. In the table there are about 110,000 distinct CDR3 sequences, 10% of which are singletons. This specimen consisted of PBMCs, obtained before TCRalphabeta/CD19-depleted stem cell transplant. Receptors were obtained from a boy between 2 and 10 years old with acute lymphoblastic leukemia, due to receive a stem cell transplant. Both conserved end residues are trimmed from each CDR3. The size entry is marked missing in some rows and otherwise reads once, few, many or a size class.

V gene	clone size	CDR3 protein
TRBV30	NA	AWSVHEGYT
TRBV15	NA	ATSRVRGPGELF
TRBV29-1	NA	SVDQGAEGYT
TRBV6-1	few	ASSHGIANTEAF
TRBV20-1	NA	SAKRQGPEQF
TRBV5-1	NA	VSSLIGDPAKNIQY
TRBV12-3/TRBV12-4	few	ASSLEGDEQF
TRBV18	NA	ASSPARTGGGRRATDTQY
TRBV20-1	NA	SATSTYEQY
TRBV20-1	few	SDLGTSVNEQF
TRBV21-1	few	ASSILGRPANTEAF
TRBV20-1	few	SVREDGTAGALAKNIQY
TRBV5-1	NA	ASSRWGERETQY
TRBV29-1	NA	SAGDRGDTEAF
TRBV27	NA	ASSLLAGVSDEQF
TRBV7-8	few	ASSNNGQGWQTQY
TRBV7-8	few	ASSLGGQGGQPQH
TRBV5-1	NA	ASSSGGTWNTEAF
TRBV7-2	many	ASSFGRVGDTQY
TRBV20-1	few	SARLGSGANVLT
TRBV3-1	few	ASSQEGGELF
TRBV3-1	few	ASSQGLSGTGPHEQY
TRBV11-2	many	ASSLDPRIGEQY
TRBV7-9	many	ASARTGGTEAF